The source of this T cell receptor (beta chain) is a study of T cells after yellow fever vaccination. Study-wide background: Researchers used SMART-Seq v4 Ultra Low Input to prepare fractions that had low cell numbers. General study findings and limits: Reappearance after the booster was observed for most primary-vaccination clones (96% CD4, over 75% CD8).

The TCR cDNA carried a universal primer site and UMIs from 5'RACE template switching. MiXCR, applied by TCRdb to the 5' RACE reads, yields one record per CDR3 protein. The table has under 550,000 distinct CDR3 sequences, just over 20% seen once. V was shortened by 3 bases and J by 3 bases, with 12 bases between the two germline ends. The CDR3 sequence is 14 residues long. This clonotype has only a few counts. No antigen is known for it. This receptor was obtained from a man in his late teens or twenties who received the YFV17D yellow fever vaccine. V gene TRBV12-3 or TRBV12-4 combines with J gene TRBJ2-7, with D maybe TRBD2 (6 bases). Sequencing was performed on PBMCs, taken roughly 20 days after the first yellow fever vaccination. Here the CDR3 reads CASSFGSGDYEQYF. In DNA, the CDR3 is TGTGCCAGCAGTTTCGGGAGTGGAGACTACGAGCAGTACTTC.